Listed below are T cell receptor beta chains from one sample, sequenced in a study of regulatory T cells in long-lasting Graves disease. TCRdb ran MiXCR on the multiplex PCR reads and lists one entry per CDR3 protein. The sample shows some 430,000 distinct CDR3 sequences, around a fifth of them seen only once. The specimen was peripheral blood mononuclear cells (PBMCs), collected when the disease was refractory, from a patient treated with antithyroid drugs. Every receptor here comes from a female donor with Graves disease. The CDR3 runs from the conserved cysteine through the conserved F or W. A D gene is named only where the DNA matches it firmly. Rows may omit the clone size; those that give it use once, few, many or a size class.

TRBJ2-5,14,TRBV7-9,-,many,TGTGCCAGCAGCTTTAGAGTCGACCAAGAGACCCAGTACTTC,CASSFRVDQETQYF
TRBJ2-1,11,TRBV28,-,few,TGTGCCAGCAGTCCCCGTAGTGAGCAGTTCTTC,CASSPRSEQFF
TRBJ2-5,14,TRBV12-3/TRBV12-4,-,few,TGTGCCAGCAGCCGAGGGGGGAGTCTCGGGACCCAGTACTTC,CASSRGGSLGTQYF
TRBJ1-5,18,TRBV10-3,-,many,TGTGCCATCAGTGAGTCACCAACAGGGCCCGAGGGCAATCAGCCCCAGCATTTT,CAISESPTGPEGNQPQHF
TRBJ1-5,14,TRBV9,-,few,TGTGCCAGCAGCGCCCGGGACCAAAATCAGCCCCAGCATTTT,CASSARDQNQPQHF
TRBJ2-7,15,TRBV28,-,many,TGTGCCAGCAGACCCAGACGGTACGATGGAGAAGAGCAGTACTTC,CASRPRRYDGEEQYF
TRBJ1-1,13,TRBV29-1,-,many,TGCAGCGTTATACAGGGAGGGGGCACTGAAGCTTTCTTT,CSVIQGGGTEAFF
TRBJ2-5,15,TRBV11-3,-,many,TGTGCCAGCAGCTTAGGCTCCAGCGGCCAAGAGACCCAGTACTTC,CASSLGSSGQETQYF
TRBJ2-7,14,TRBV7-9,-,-,TGTGCCAGCAGCTTAGGGCCGACTGCCTACGAGCAGTACTTC,CASSLGPTAYEQYF
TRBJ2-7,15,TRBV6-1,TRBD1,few,TGTGCCAGCAGCGCGACAGGGGGTTTTACCTACGAGCAGTACTTC,CASSATGGFTYEQYF
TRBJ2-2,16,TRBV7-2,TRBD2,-,TGTGCCAGCAGCGGTAGCGGGAGGGCCGCCACCGGGGAGCTGTTTTTT,CASSGSGRAATGELFF
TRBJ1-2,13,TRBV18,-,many,TGTGCCAGCTCACCACGACAGGCCTATGGCTACACCTTC,CASSPRQAYGYTF
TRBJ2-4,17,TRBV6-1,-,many,TGTGCCAGCAGTAGGGGTGTCCGGCCCCTGGGCAAAAACATTCAGTACTTC,CASSRGVRPLGKNIQYF
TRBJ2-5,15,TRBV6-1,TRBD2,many,TGTGCCAGCAGTCGTGGCCCTAGCGGAGGGGAGACCCAGTACTTC,CASSRGPSGGETQYF
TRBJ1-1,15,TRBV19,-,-,TGTGCCAGTCACCCATTAGAAGAACAAAACCCCGAAGCTTTCTTT,CASHPLEEQNPEAFF
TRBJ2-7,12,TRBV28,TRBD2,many,TGTGCCAGCAATTGGGCGGGAGGGGTGGAGTACTTC,CASNWAGGVEYF
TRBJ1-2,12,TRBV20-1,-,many,TGCAGTGCTAGCCTCGGGGGCTATGGCTACACCTTC,CSASLGGYGYTF
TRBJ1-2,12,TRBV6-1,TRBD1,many,TGTGCCAGCCAGGACAGGGTTGAAGGCTACACCTTC,CASQDRVEGYTF
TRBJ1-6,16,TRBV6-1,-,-,TGTGCCAGCAGTAAGCCTCTCCAGGTACCTAATTCACCCCTCCACTTT,CASSKPLQVPNSPLHF
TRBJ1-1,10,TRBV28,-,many,TGTGCCAGCAGTCAGGGTGAAGCTTTCTTT,CASSQGEAFF
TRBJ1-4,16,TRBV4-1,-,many,TGCGCCAGCAGCCAAGGGAAGGGGGCAACTAATGAAAAACTGTTTTTT,CASSQGKGATNEKLFF
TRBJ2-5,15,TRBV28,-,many,TGTGCCAGCAGGGATCGGACAGTCAGCGGCGAGACCCAGTACTTC,CASRDRTVSGETQYF
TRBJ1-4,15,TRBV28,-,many,TGTGCCAGCAGTTCTAAGGGTTCAACTAATGAAAAACTGTTTTTT,CASSSKGSTNEKLFF
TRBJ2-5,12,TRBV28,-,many,TGTGCCACGCGCCTCTGGGGGGAGACCCAGTACTTC,CATRLWGETQYF
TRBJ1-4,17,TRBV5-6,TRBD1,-,TGTGCCAGCAGCTCCCCGGGCCGGGGACAGGATAATGAAAAACTGTTTTTT,CASSSPGRGQDNEKLFF
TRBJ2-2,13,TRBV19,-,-,TGTGCCAGTTCTTTCGTTAGAGCCGGGGAGCTGTTTTTT,CASSFVRAGELFF
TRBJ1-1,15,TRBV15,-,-,TGTGCCACCAGCAGAGGGAAGGGGATGAACACTGAAGCTTTCTTT,CATSRGKGMNTEAFF
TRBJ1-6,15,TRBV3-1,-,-,TGTGCCAGCAGCCAGGTAAACGAGGGGAATTCACCCCTCCACTTT,CASSQVNEGNSPLHF
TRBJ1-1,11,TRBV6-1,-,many,TGTGCCACTCTGGACCGGGATTGGGCTTTCTTT,CATLDRDWAFF
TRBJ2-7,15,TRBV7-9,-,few,TGTGCCAGCAGCTTAGGATCCGGGACACATAACGAGCAGTACTTC,CASSLGSGTHNEQYF
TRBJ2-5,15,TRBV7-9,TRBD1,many,TGTGCCAGCAGCCCCAGGACAGGGTATGGCGAGACCCAGTACTTC,CASSPRTGYGETQYF
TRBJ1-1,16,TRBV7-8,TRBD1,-,TGTGCCAGCAGCTCGACAGGGTCGGGGATGAACACTGAAGCTTTCTTT,CASSSTGSGMNTEAFF
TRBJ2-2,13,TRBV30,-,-,TGTGCCTGGAGTGTCAGGGTGGCCGGGGAGCTGTTTTTT,CAWSVRVAGELFF
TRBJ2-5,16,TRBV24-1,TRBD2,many,TGTGCCACCAGTGAATCCGGACTAGCGGGACAGGAGACCCAGTACTTC,CATSESGLAGQETQYF